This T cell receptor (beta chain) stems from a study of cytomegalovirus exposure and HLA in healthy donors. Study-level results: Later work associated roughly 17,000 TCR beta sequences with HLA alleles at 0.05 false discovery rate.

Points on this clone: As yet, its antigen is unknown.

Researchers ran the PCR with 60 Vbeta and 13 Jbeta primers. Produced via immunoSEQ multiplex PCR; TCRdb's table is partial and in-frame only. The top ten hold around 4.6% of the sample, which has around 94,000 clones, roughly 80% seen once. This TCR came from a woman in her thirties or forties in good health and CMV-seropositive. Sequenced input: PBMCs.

CDR3 loop: CASSYSDRFAEAFF. The CDR3 coding sequence is TGTGCCAGCAGTTACTCTGACAGGTTTGCTGAAGCTTTCTTT. V usage is TRBV6-5 and J usage is TRBJ1-1, with D tentatively TRBD1 (6 bases). With 0 bases removed from V and 6 bases from J, the gap between germline ends came to 11 bases. The CDR3 loop spans 14 amino acids. The germline V gene encodes CDR1 MNHEY and CDR2 SVGAGI.